These T cell receptor beta chains were read from a single sample in a study of blood T cell repertoires in COVID-19. TCRdb keeps only in-frame clones here, not all; method: immunoSEQ multiplex PCR. The repertoire includes 200,000 to 250,000 clones, 86% of them detected once, and 2.2% sits in the top ten. The sequencing sample was made of peripheral blood. The receptors originated from a young man who had recovered from COVID-19. Each CDR3 is given with its conserved first and last residue. The order of the fields is J gene, clone size, D gene, V gene, CDR3 DNA, CDR3 protein. The D gene is left open where the match is weak. For some rows the clone size is stated as once, few or many, or as a class when expanded; others skip it.

>TRBJ1-1|.|.|TRBV27
TGTGCCAGCAGCCCGGGGGGCGTCACTGAAGCTTTCTTT
CASSPGGVTEAFF
>TRBJ1-1|.|.|TRBV9
TGTGCCAGCAGCGCGCAACAGGGGAACACTGAAGCTTTCTTT
CASSAQQGNTEAFF
>TRBJ1-5|.|TRBD1|TRBV24-1
TGTGCCACCAGTGAATCACAGGGGCCCAATCAGCCCCAGCATTTT
CATSESQGPNQPQHF
>TRBJ1-6|.|.|TRBV4-2
TGTGCCAGCGGTGCGGTACGGAATTCACCCCTCCACTTT
CASGAVRNSPLHF
>TRBJ1-1|.|.|TRBV5-1
TGCGCCAGCAGCGAGGGAGGGGCTGCGGACACTGAAGCTTTCTTT
CASSEGGAADTEAFF
>TRBJ1-1|.|.|TRBV27
TGTGCCAGCAGTTTAGGGAGGGGAGCTTGGGGCACTGAAGCTTTCTTT
CASSLGRGAWGTEAFF
>TRBJ1-2|.|.|TRBV29-1
TGCAGCGTTGGAGATACAAACTATGGCTACACCTTC
CSVGDTNYGYTF
>TRBJ1-1|.|TRBD1|TRBV18
TGTGCCAGCTCATCCTCTTTAGGGGGACAGGGCCTGAACACTGAAGCTTTCTTT
CASSSSLGGQGLNTEAFF
>TRBJ1-1|.|.|TRBV13
TGTGCCAGCAGCCGGGGTGGCACTGAAGCTTTCTTT
CASSRGGTEAFF
>TRBJ1-6|.|TRBD1|TRBV9
TGTGCCAGCAGCGTAGGACAGGGGACTTCACCCCTCCACTTT
CASSVGQGTSPLHF
>TRBJ2-7|few|TRBD1|TRBV5-4
TGTGCCAGCAGCCTCCGGGACAGCTACGAGCAGTACTTC
CASSLRDSYEQYF
>TRBJ2-7|.|.|TRBV7-9
TGTGCCAGCAGCTTTGTGGTCGGGACACGTTACGAGCAGTACTTC
CASSFVVGTRYEQYF
>TRBJ2-6|.|TRBD1|TRBV19
TGTGCCAGTAGTACTCTGGGGGGACAGGGAGGAAACCCCTCTGGGGCCAACGTCCTGACTTTC
CASSTLGGQGGNPSGANVLTF
>TRBJ1-4|.|.|TRBV10-3
TGTGCCATCAGTGAGCAGGACACAACTAATGAAAAACTGTTTTTT
CAISEQDTTNEKLFF
>TRBJ2-3|.|TRBD1|TRBV2
TGTGCCAGCAGTGTGGGACAGGGGGCGCGAATAGTCACAGATACGCAGTATTTT
CASSVGQGARIVTDTQYF
>TRBJ1-4|.|TRBD1|TRBV9
TGTGCCAGCAGCCCCGGGACAGGACATGAAAAACTGTTTTTT
CASSPGTGHEKLFF
>TRBJ1-5|.|.|TRBV7-2
TGTGCCAGCAGCTTAGTGCGGGACAGCAATCAGCCCCAGCATTTT
CASSLVRDSNQPQHF
>TRBJ1-2|.|.|TRBV7-6
TGTGCCAGCAGCCTAAAAACCGAGGACAGTCACTATGGCTACACCTTC
CASSLKTEDSHYGYTF
>TRBJ2-3|.|TRBD2|TRBV2
TGTGCCCGCCCTAGCGGGGAGGTAACAGATACGCAGTATTTT
CARPSGEVTDTQYF
>TRBJ1-4|.|.|TRBV19
TGTGCCAGTAGTTTTGGACAGTCCACAACTAATGAAAAACTGTTTTTT
CASSFGQSTTNEKLFF
>TRBJ2-3|.|TRBD1|TRBV3-1/TRBV3-2
TGTGCCAGCAGCCTCGACAGGGGGATTGCAGATACGCAGTATTTT
CASSLDRGIADTQYF
>TRBJ2-7|.|TRBD2|TRBV27
TGTGCCAGCAGTTTATCCCAGACTAGCGGGGGGGCGGAGCAGTACTTC
CASSLSQTSGGAEQYF
>TRBJ2-3|.|TRBD2|TRBV6-2/TRBV6-3
TGTGCCAGCAGTTTTCTCCCCCCCGGCGGGGGGGCCGCAGATACGCAGTATTTT
CASSFLPPGGGAADTQYF
>TRBJ2-1|once|.|TRBV6-2/TRBV6-3
TGTGCCAGCAGTTACATGCAGGGGTACAATGAGCAGTTCTTC
CASSYMQGYNEQFF
>TRBJ1-1|few|.|TRBV2
TGTGCCACTAGTATTCTGTCGGGCACTGAAGCTTTCTTT
CATSILSGTEAFF
>TRBJ1-1|.|.|TRBV6-6
TGTGCCAGCAGCAGCGGAGCGTACACTGAAGCTTTCTTT
CASSSGAYTEAFF
>TRBJ2-7|.|.|TRBV13
TGTGCCAGCAGCCCCGGCCCAGAGGGCCCCTACGAGCAGTACTTC
CASSPGPEGPYEQYF
>TRBJ1-3|.|.|TRBV6-6
TGTGCCAGCAGTTACTCGGGTGGGGGGTCAGGAAACACCATATATTTT
CASSYSGGGSGNTIYF